This T cell receptor beta chain was recovered during a study of shared clonotypes between healthy human individuals. The germline V gene has CDR1 KGHSH and CDR2 LQKENI. The V end lost 0 bases, the J end lost 0 bases, and 8 bases lay between the germline ends. This CDR3 region has 16 residues. Turning to this clone: Other nucleotide sequences in the sample specify the same CDR3.

Assay runs were performed at deep level. The table came from immunoSEQ multiplex PCR; TCRdb's copy has only in-frame clones and leaves some out. There are some 2,000,000 clones in the sample; 90% to 95% occur only once, and roughly 0.13% lies in the top ten. This chain uses TRBV18 with TRBJ2-2; D tentatively fits TRBD1 or TRBD2 (5 bases each). The receptor was derived from a man between 18 and 35 years old in good health. The sequencing sample was made of naive CD4+ T cells sorted from blood. Sample subset: CD45RA+ positively selected. The CDR3 is CASSPPQGPNTGELFF. The CDR3 DNA is TGTGCCAGCTCACCACCCCAGGGACCGAACACCGGGGAGCTGTTTTTT.